This is a list of T cell receptor beta chains from one sample in a study of blood T cell repertoires in COVID-19. Using immunoSEQ multiplex PCR, the repertoire was profiled, and TCRdb retains in-frame clones only, with some absent. The table lists roughly 120,000 clones, nearly 85% of them singletons. The sequenced material came from peripheral blood. Every receptor here comes from a woman between 50 and 59 years old with acute or convalescent COVID-19. Each CDR3 is given with its conserved first and last residue. The D gene is left open where the match is weak. Clone size is given for some rows only: seen once, a few or many times, or a class if the clone is expanded.

NA	TRBV6-5	16	TRBJ1-4	few	CASSYTYRLEGGKLFF	TGTGCCAGCAGTTATACTTACCGGCTTGAGGGGGGGAAACTGTTTTTT
NA	TRBV12-5	19	TRBJ2-4	NA	CASGLVLLGQPWGKNIQYF	TGTGCTAGTGGTTTGGTACTGCTGGGGCAGCCGTGGGGCAAAAACATTCAGTACTTC
NA	TRBV5-1	15	TRBJ2-3	NA	CASSLDSPGTDTQYF	TGCGCCAGCAGCTTGGATAGCCCGGGCACAGATACGCAGTATTTT
NA	TRBV5-1	15	TRBJ2-2	NA	CASSLAEEWTGELFF	TGCGCCAGCAGCTTGGCCGAGGAGTGGACCGGGGAGCTGTTTTTT
NA	TRBV5-1	15	TRBJ1-6	NA	CASSLGWGFGSPLHF	TGCGCCAGCAGCTTAGGTTGGGGCTTTGGGTCACCCCTCCACTTT
TRBD2	TRBV5-6	16	TRBJ2-1	NA	CASSLYSGGPYNEQFF	TGTGCCAGCAGCTTATATAGCGGGGGCCCTTACAATGAGCAGTTCTTC
TRBD1	TRBV4-2	19	TRBJ1-2	NA	CASSQVVVTGRTNRDGYTF	TGTGCCAGCAGCCAAGTAGTCGTGACAGGGCGTACTAATAGGGATGGCTACACCTTC
NA	TRBV2	13	TRBJ2-5	NA	CARGTPNQETQYF	TGTGCCAGGGGGACACCGAACCAAGAGACCCAGTACTTC
TRBD2	TRBV3-1/TRBV3-2	20	TRBJ2-1	NA	CASSPPGGGGVRPTYNEQFF	TGTGCCAGCAGCCCCCCGGGGGGCGGGGGGGTCCGTCCTACCTACAATGAGCAGTTCTTC
TRBD1	TRBV30	15	TRBJ1-2	NA	CAWSSPGTGAKVYTF	TGTGCCTGGAGTAGTCCCGGGACAGGGGCTAAGGTCTACACCTTC
NA	TRBV30	13	TRBJ2-7	NA	CAWSVRLAGEQYF	TGTGCCTGGAGTGTACGGCTGGCAGGGGAGCAGTACTTC
NA	TRBV30	15	TRBJ2-7	few	CAWSLGAGIKYEQYF	TGTGCCTGGAGCCTAGGAGCAGGGATTAAGTACGAGCAGTACTTC
NA	TRBV28	16	TRBJ1-1	few	CASKPPVGAVFTEAFF	TGTGCCAGCAAACCTCCGGTGGGGGCTGTATTTACTGAAGCTTTCTTT
NA	TRBV30	16	TRBJ1-6	NA	CAWSVWGGRRDSPLHF	TGTGCCTGGAGTGTATGGGGGGGCCGAAGGGATTCACCCCTCCACTTT
TRBD2	TRBV3-1/TRBV3-2	19	TRBJ2-3	NA	CASPPRMSSGGKPTDTQYF	TGTGCCAGCCCCCCCCGGATGTCTAGCGGGGGGAAACCGACAGATACGCAGTATTTT
NA	TRBV7-3	14	TRBJ2-2	NA	CASSSLANTGELFF	TGTGCCAGCAGCTCACTAGCCAACACCGGGGAGCTGTTTTTT
TRBD1	TRBV7-2	14	TRBJ1-2	NA	CASSSGTGNYGYTF	TGTGCCAGCAGTTCCGGGACAGGGAACTATGGCTACACCTTC
NA	TRBV5-4	12	TRBJ1-2	NA	CASSLPGDGYTF	TGTGCCAGCAGCTTACCAGGGGATGGCTACACCTTC
NA	TRBV5-1	15	TRBJ2-3	NA	CASSSHGDGTDTQYF	TGCGCCAGCAGCTCACATGGAGACGGCACAGATACGCAGTATTTT
TRBD1	TRBV19	12	TRBJ1-2	NA	CASWDRNYGYTF	TGTGCCAGTTGGGACAGGAACTATGGCTACACCTTC
NA	TRBV5-5	14	TRBJ1-2	NA	CASIRPGGVTGYTF	TGTGCCAGCATTCGCCCGGGCGGGGTCACTGGCTACACCTTC
TRBD1	TRBV25-1	14	TRBJ1-2	NA	CASSDGQGVLGYTF	TGTGCCAGCAGTGACGGACAGGGGGTTTTAGGCTACACCTTC
TRBD1	TRBV27	15	TRBJ1-1	few	CASSAWTGSNTEAFF	TGTGCCAGCAGTGCATGGACAGGGTCGAACACTGAAGCTTTCTTT
NA	TRBV27	14	TRBJ2-1	NA	CASSFAAAYNEQFF	TGTGCCAGCAGTTTCGCCGCAGCCTACAATGAGCAGTTCTTC
NA	TRBV5-1	17	TRBJ2-1	NA	CASSLRLEGSSYNEQFF	TGCGCCAGCAGTTTAAGACTCGAAGGAAGCTCCTACAATGAGCAGTTCTTC
TRBD1	TRBV3-1/TRBV3-2	19	TRBJ2-6	NA	CASSQDWTGGKVRANVLTF	TGTGCCAGCAGCCAAGATTGGACAGGGGGCAAAGTTAGGGCCAACGTCCTGACTTTC
NA	TRBV4-2	14	TRBJ1-2	few	CASSQVGGRSGYTF	TGTGCCAGCAGCCAAGTCGGAGGACGTTCTGGCTACACCTTC